This T cell receptor (beta chain) was found in a study of early T cells in non-severe SARS-CoV-2 infection. Study in general: Chains were unpaired, as sequencing was done on bulk RNA from unsorted whole blood.

The CDR3 runs to 14 residues. In germline, CDR1 is SGHAT, CDR2 FQNNGV. Trimming took 5 bases from V and 6 from J, leaving 16 bases between them. As part of library construction, unique molecular identifiers were attached to individual cDNA molecules. TCRdb re-called the 5' RACE reads through MiXCR, storing one row per CDR3 protein. The sample has roughly 26,000 distinct CDR3 sequences, about 5.1% seen once. General observations from the study: The VDJdb matching leaned toward anti-spike CD8 responses and overlooked private and CD4 specificities.

This clonotype was observed a few times. The antigen remains unidentified. The TCR sequence derives from an adult who was a healthcare worker with PCR-confirmed SARS-CoV-2 infection or an uninfected control (not recorded which). The chain combines TRBV11-2 with TRBJ1-1; TRBD1 might be the D (6 bases). Sequencing input: whole blood. CDR3 DNA sequence: TGTGCCAGCAGCCCCGGGATTCGGACAGCTGAAGCTTTCTTT. It is translated as CASSPGIRTAEAFF. Full variable domain (rest looked up from reference TRBV11-2 and TRBJ1-1): EAGVAQSPRYKIIEKRQSVAFWCNPISGHATLYWYQQILGQGPKLLIQFQNNGVVDDSQLPKDRFSAERLKGVDSTLKIQPAKLEDSAVYLCASSPGIRTAEAFFGQGTRLTVV.